These 11 T cell receptor beta chains were sequenced from one sample in a study of chemoradiotherapy in HPV16-positive cancers. Only in-frame clones appear in the TCRdb table, and some are missing; sequencing was by immunoSEQ multiplex PCR. The sample holds approximately 4,200 clones; roughly 91% are singletons and the top ten take approximately 3.8%. Specimen: tumor tissue, collected from a patient who underwent chemoradiotherapy. The receptor source for this set is a human donor with HPV-associated anogenital cancer.

This chain joins TRBV18 and TRBJ1-1; D is ambiguous. Trimming stripped 7 bases from V and 5 bases from J, with 17 bases between. The CDR3 is made up of 14 amino acids. From germline, CDR1 is KGHSH and CDR2 LQKENI. The CDR3 nucleotides read TGTGCCAGCTTTCGTCAGGCCGCGGGTACTGAAGCTTTCTTT. Amino acids: CASFRQAAGTEAFF.

The chain is built from TRBV6-6 and TRBJ1-1; 7 bases are a match to TRBD1. CDR3 length equals 15 residues. Germline trimming cut 2 bases from V and 0 bases from J; bases unmatched to any gene: 3. Germline lookup yields CDR1 MNHNY and CDR2 SVGAGI (reference sequence). The CDR3 DNA reads as TGTGCCAGCAGTTACCCGGGACAGATGAACACTGAAGCTTTCTTT. The encoded protein is CASSYPGQMNTEAFF.

This chain uses TRBV5-1 with TRBJ2-5; D gene ambiguous. This CDR3 spans 14 amino acids. Germline V gives CDR1 SGHRS, CDR2 YFSETQ. Trimming pared 2 bases from V and 2 bases from J, leaving 10 bases between. CDR3 bases: TGCGCCAGCAGCTTTGGTGGGCTACAAGAGACCCAGTACTTC. Its protein product is CASSFGGLQETQYF.

This sequence joins TRBV18 and TRBJ2-3; D may match TRBD1 or TRBD2 (5 bases each). CDR3 size: 16 residues. V was shortened by 2 bases and J by 6 bases, with 18 bases between the two germline ends. CDR1 KGHSH and CDR2 LQKENI come from the germline V gene. CDR3 DNA sequence: TGTGCCAGCTCACCAAGTACGGGGCTAACGAGGGATACGCAGTATTTT. This encodes CASSPSTGLTRDTQYF.

Details on this clone: This same CDR3 is encoded by further DNA sequences in the sample. The V and J genes are TRBV14 and TRBJ1-6; 7 bases are a match to TRBD1. This CDR3 has 15 amino acids. With V trimmed by 4 bases and J by 10 bases, 10 bases remained unmatched. CDR1 and CDR2 (germline): SGHDN, FVKESK. CDR3 sequence reads: CASSPATGAGSPLHF. The CDR3 region has the DNA TGTGCCAGCAGCCCCGCCACAGGGGCCGGCTCACCCCTCCACTTT.

The V and J genes are TRBV19 and TRBJ1-1; no definite D call. The CDR3 is 15 amino acids. The V gene lost 3 bases and the J gene lost 5 bases, with 16 bases spanning the gap. Germline CDR1 reads LNHDA; CDR2 reads SQIVND (reference sequence). The CDR3 loop is CASSIEVTARTEAFF. For the CDR3, the DNA is TGTGCCAGTAGTATTGAGGTTACCGCGCGGACTGAAGCTTTCTTT.

The chain employs TRBV30 and TRBJ1-2; D ambiguous. V was trimmed by 2 bases and J by 4 bases, leaving 17 bases between them. There are 15 residues in the CDR3. Per germline, CDR1 GTSNPN and CDR2 SVGIG (reference sequence). CDR3 nucleotide sequence: TGTGCCTGGAGTACCCTCGGGGTAGGAGGCTATGGCTACACCTTC. Translated, it gives CAWSTLGVGGYGYTF.

The chain is built from TRBV6-5 and TRBJ2-7; a weak D match, TRBD2 (5 bases). CDR1 and CDR2 (germline): MNHEY, SVGAGI. V shed 2 bases and J shed 7 bases, with 9 bases lying between them. The CDR3 has 12 amino acids. The CDR3 protein is CASSYNRGEQYF. CDR3 DNA sequence: TGTGCCAGCAGTTACAATCGGGGTGAGCAGTACTTC.

The V call is TRBV2, the J call TRBJ1-4; D unclear. The CDR3 contains 15 residues. CDR1 SNHLY and CDR2 FYNNEI come from the germline V gene. Between the trimmed V and J ends, which lost 4 bases and 0 bases, there was a span of 9 bases. This CDR3 reads CASSASLTTNEKLFF. The CDR3 DNA reads as TGTGCCAGCAGTGCCAGCCTTACAACTAATGAAAAACTGTTTTTT.

The chain links TRBV6-1 to TRBJ1-1; D might be TRBD1 (6 bases). V dropped 1 base and J dropped 3 bases, with 9 bases sitting between them. The CDR3 covers 14 residues. Germline loops: CDR1 MNHNS, CDR2 SASEGT. The DNA for the CDR3 is TGTGCCAGCAGTGAAGGATACAGGGACACTGAAGCTTTCTTT. Residues: CASSEGYRDTEAFF.

The chain carries TRBV15 and TRBJ1-4, with TRBD1 matching 11 bases. This CDR3 contains 15 residues. V lost 0 bases, J lost 7 bases, and 1 base stayed unmatched. The V gene's germline CDR1 is LNHNV and CDR2 YYDKDF (reference sequence). This CDR3 is CATSRDGTGGEKLFF. CDR3 DNA: TGTGCCACCAGCAGAGATGGGACAGGGGGTGAAAAACTGTTTTTT.